This passage covers 16 T cell receptor beta chains from one sample sequenced in a study of blood T cell repertoires in COVID-19 (dated by TCRdb to about 2020). Library preparation employed the immunoSEQ multiplex PCR assay. The table was pulled from immuneACCESS by TCRdb, which kept in-frame rearrangements only. Such tables lose some clones; where checked, under half of the loss comes from unresolved V genes, and the rest has no known cause. Within this sample are 200,000 or so clones, with 60% to 85% of them counted one time only. Together, the top ten hold around a sixth of the sample. Sequencing was carried out using peripheral blood. All receptors come from a man aged 55-75 years with active or convalescent COVID-19.

A few counts support this clone. The chain uses TRBV11-2 and TRBJ2-3; a weak D match, TRBD1 (6 bases). From germline, CDR1 is SGHAT and CDR2 FQNNGV. This CDR3 is built from 16 residues. Trimming removed 2 bases at V and 5 bases at J, with 17 bases between. In DNA, the CDR3 is TGTGCCAGCAGCTTAACGGGCCAGGGGCTGGAAGATACGCAGTATTTT. Its translation is CASSLTGQGLEDTQYF.

V is TRBV28 and J is TRBJ1-2, with 11 bases aligning to TRBD1. The junction had 3 bases not matched to a gene; V was cut back by 5 bases and J by 4 bases. This CDR3 region has 14 residues. Per germline, CDR1 MDHEN and CDR2 SYDVKM. DNA of the CDR3: TGTGCCAGCAGTGGGGACAGGGGGATCTATGGCTACACCTTC. Amino acids: CASSGDRGIYGYTF.

The J gene is TRBJ1-2, the V gene TRBV5-1, with 8 bases that match TRBD1. V shed 4 bases, J shed 6 bases, and the junction held 14 bases outside the gene matches. Germline V gives CDR1 SGHRS, CDR2 YFSETQ. The CDR3 runs to 16 residues. The DNA of the CDR3 is TGCGCCAGCAGCCTGGGCTTCGGTGCAGGGGGCAATGGCTACACCTTC. The encoded protein is CASSLGFGAGGNGYTF.

This clone was recorded only once. The rearrangement joins TRBV10-3 to TRBJ2-1, with D perhaps TRBD1 (6 bases). The V end was cut by 8 bases, the J end by 7 bases, with 15 bases between. Germline-derived CDR1 and CDR2 are ENHRY and SYGVKD. This CDR3 is 13 amino acids long. The CDR3 DNA sequence: TGTGCCATCCAGGGGCCTATCACGAATGAGCAGTTCTTC. Protein: CAIQGPITNEQFF.

This clone appeared once. The chain uses TRBV6-1 and TRBJ2-1; no clear D. CDR1 and CDR2 from the germline V gene are MNHNS and SASEGT. V gave up 1 base and J gave up 9 bases, with 7 bases separating them. This CDR3 has 12 residues. DNA of the CDR3: TGTGCCAGCAGTGAAGGCCGCAGTGAGCAGTTCTTC. Translation gives CASSEGRSEQFF.

The chain has TRBV7-2 and TRBJ2-5; TRBD1 matches at 7 bases. J lost 7 bases, V lost 6 bases, and 11 bases had no gene match. Looked up from germline, CDR1 is SGHTA and CDR2 is FQGNSA. The CDR3 consists of 14 residues. The CDR3 region has the DNA TGTGCCAGCAGGGCGGACAGGTCGTTGGGGACCCAGTACTTC. It specifies CASRADRSLGTQYF.

The genes are TRBV19 and TRBJ2-6; D not resolved. Trimming left V 3 bases short and J 4 bases short, with 10 bases between. Germline V gene sequence: CDR1 LNHDA, CDR2 SQIVND (reference sequence). The CDR3 contains 15 residues. The CDR3 bases are TGTGCCAGTAGTATTCTGATAGCCGGGGCCAACGTCCTGACTTTC. Its protein product is CASSILIAGANVLTF.

The gene calls are TRBV21-1 and TRBJ1-1. TRBV21-1 is reported as a pseudogene. The CDR3 spans 13 residues. CDR3 DNA sequence: TGTGCCAGCAGCATTTACGGGTTAACTGAAGCTTTCTTT. It translates to CASSIYGLTEAFF.

This clone was seen a handful of times. The sample holds other DNA sequences that translate to the same CDR3. The V and J genes are TRBV27 and TRBJ1-4, with D maybe TRBD1 (5 bases). The CDR3 covers 13 residues. CDR1 is MNHEY, CDR2 SMNVEV, per germline (reference sequence). V was cut by 8 bases and J by 3 bases, with 10 bases left in between. The CDR3 sequence is CASSRGANEKLFF. The CDR3 bases are TGTGCCAGCTCCCGGGGGGCTAATGAAAAACTGTTTTTT.

The chain recombines TRBV7-9 with TRBJ2-2; D not resolved. The CDR3 runs to 12 residues. V lost 11 bases and J 6 bases, leaving 13 bases between the germline ends. Germline V CDR1 and CDR2: SEHNR, FQNEAQ (reference sequence). The CDR3 region has the DNA TGTGCCCCCTATAAAGAGGCCGGGGAGCTGTTTTTT. It codes for CAPYKEAGELFF.

J is TRBJ1-1 and V is TRBV19; D not certain. The germline gives CDR1 LNHDA, CDR2 SQIVND (reference sequence). CDR3 length: 16 amino acids. V was shortened by 1 base and J by 2 bases, with 14 bases between the two germline ends. CDR3 DNA: TGTGCCAGTAGTATAGCCCCAGCCAGGCCCAACACTGAAGCTTTCTTT. Its protein is CASSIAPARPNTEAFF.

J is TRBJ1-6 and V is TRBV9, with D hard to call. CDR1 and CDR2 from the germline V gene are SGDLS and YYNGEE. The CDR3 covers 12 residues. The V end lost 4 bases, the J end lost 13 bases, and 12 bases lay between the germline ends. The CDR3 here is CASSRGGNPLHF. The CDR3 DNA is TGTGCCAGCAGCCGGGGAGGGAATCCCCTCCACTTT.

V is TRBV6-2 or TRBV6-3 and J is TRBJ2-7; 13 bases are shared with TRBD2. CDR3 length equals 20 residues. Germline-derived CDR1 and CDR2 are MNHEY and SVGEGT. Losses at the gene ends were 0 bases for V and 5 bases for J; bases not matched to a gene: 16. DNA of the CDR3: TGTGCCAGCAGTTACTCGACCGGGACTAGCGGGGTCCAGACCTCACACGAGCAGTACTTC. It encodes CASSYSTGTSGVQTSHEQYF.

This CDR3 is CASSPSGTAYEQYF. The CDR3 coding sequence is TGTGCCAGCAGCCCGTCCGGGACAGCCTACGAGCAGTACTTC. The rearrangement joins TRBV7-9 to TRBJ2-7; 7 nucleotides agree with TRBD1. CDR3 size: 14 residues. V gave up 5 bases and J gave up 2 bases; unmatched junction bases: 6. The germline gives CDR1 SEHNR, CDR2 FQNEAQ (reference sequence).

This clone was detected only once. V gene TRBV6-6 combines with J gene TRBJ1-1; TRBD1 agrees at 7 bases. V was clipped by 4 bases and J by 5 bases; unmatched bases: 4. Germline V gene lookup returns CDR1 MNHNY and CDR2 SVGAGI (reference sequence). This CDR3 comprises 13 residues. Written as DNA, the CDR3 is TGTGCCAGCAGTTCACAGGGGAGAACTGAAGCTTTCTTT. This encodes CASSSQGRTEAFF.

This chain links TRBV28 with TRBJ1-5, with a possible D match to TRBD1 (5 bases). Germline V gene sequence: CDR1 MDHEN, CDR2 SYDVKM. Trimming cost V 6 bases and J 3 bases, with 9 bases left between them. CDR3 size: 13 residues. The CDR3 coding sequence is TGTGCCAGCAGGGCGGGACCCAATCAGCCCCAGCATTTT. Translated: CASRAGPNQPQHF.